The rows below give T cell receptor beta chains drawn from one sample of a study of cytomegalovirus exposure and HLA in healthy donors. Sequencing was performed with immunoSEQ multiplex PCR; in TCRdb, only in-frame clones are kept and a portion is missing. The table has 180,000 or so clones, about four fifths seen once. Sequencing was performed on PBMCs. The receptors shown here come from a female donor in good health and CMV-seronegative. Both conserved end residues are part of each CDR3. Each record gives: V gene, D gene, clone size, J gene, CDR3 DNA, CDR3 protein. A D gene is named only where the DNA matches it firmly. Clone size is not always given. Where it is, it says once, few, many or a class for expanded clones.

>TRBV4-2|NA|NA|TRBJ1-5
TGTGCCAGCAGCCAAGAGAGCCGCGGTAGCAATCAGCCCCAGCATTTT
CASSQESRGSNQPQHF
>TRBV9|NA|few|TRBJ1-5
TGTGCCAGCAGCCCCGGAGGGCGGGAGAATCAGCCCCAGCATTTT
CASSPGGRENQPQHF
>TRBV15|NA|NA|TRBJ2-7
TGTGCCACCAGCAGAGGAGACAACTCCTACGAGCAGTACTTC
CATSRGDNSYEQYF
>TRBV7-9|TRBD1|few|TRBJ1-4
TGTTCCAGCAACCGACAGGGGGCTAATGAAAAACTGTTTTTT
CSSNRQGANEKLFF
>TRBV5-6|NA|few|TRBJ2-1
TGTGCCAGCAGCTTGTTAGGTCAGGGGCAATACAATGAGCAGTTCTTC
CASSLLGQGQYNEQFF
>TRBV4-2|TRBD2|NA|TRBJ2-3
TGTGCCAGCAGCCAGCTAGCGGGGGGGCTGACAGATACGCAGTATTTT
CASSQLAGGLTDTQYF
>TRBV11-2|NA|NA|TRBJ2-1
TGTGCCAGCAGCTTCGGCGAGGAGGCTGAGCAGTTCTTC
CASSFGEEAEQFF
>TRBV7-3|NA|NA|TRBJ1-1
TGTGCCAGCAGCTTACGTCATCGTTCCGAGACAGGCGAGAACACTGAAGCTTTCTTT
CASSLRHRSETGENTEAFF
>TRBV19|NA|NA|TRBJ2-4
TGTGCCAGCCGTGGAGGAGCCAAAAACATTCAGTACTTC
CASRGGAKNIQYF
>TRBV30|TRBD2|NA|TRBJ2-1
TGTGCCTGGAGAGAAGGGACTAGATCGGGCAATGAGCAGTTCTTC
CAWREGTRSGNEQFF
>TRBV5-4|TRBD1|NA|TRBJ1-2
TGTGCCAGCAGCCCCGGACAGGACTTATTCTATGGCTACACCTTC
CASSPGQDLFYGYTF
>TRBV30|TRBD1|NA|TRBJ1-6
TGTGCCTGGAGTGTGTGGACAGGGGGTAATTCACCCCTCCACTTT
CAWSVWTGGNSPLHF